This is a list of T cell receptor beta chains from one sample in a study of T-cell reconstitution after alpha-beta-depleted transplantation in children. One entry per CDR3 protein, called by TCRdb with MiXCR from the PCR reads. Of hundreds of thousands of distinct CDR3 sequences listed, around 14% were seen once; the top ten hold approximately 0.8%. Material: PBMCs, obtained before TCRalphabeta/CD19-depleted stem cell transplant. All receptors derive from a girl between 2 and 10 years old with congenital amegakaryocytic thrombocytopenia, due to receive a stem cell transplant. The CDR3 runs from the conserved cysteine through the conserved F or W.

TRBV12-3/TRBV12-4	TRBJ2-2	CASSRLAGVAGELFF
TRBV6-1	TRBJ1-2	CASSTEGPYGYTF
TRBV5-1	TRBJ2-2	CASSLAIFGSGSSGELFF
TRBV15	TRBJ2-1	CATSRNQISAHEQFF
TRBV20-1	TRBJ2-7	CSARVPGTVVHEQYF
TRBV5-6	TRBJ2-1	CASSPNRGLNEQFF
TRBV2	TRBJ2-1	CASSEALYNEQFF
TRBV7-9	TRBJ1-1	CASSLMGRVNTEAFF
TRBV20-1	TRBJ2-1	CSASSLAGPSYNEQFF
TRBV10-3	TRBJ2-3	CAISELTPKGADTQYF
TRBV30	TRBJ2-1	CAWSERNEQFF
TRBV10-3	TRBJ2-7	CAISESGGRNPYEQYF
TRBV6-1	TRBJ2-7	CASSEPGTYEQYF
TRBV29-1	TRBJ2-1	CSVVGLAGEGFYNEQFF
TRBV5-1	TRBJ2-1	CASKQGGFNEQFF
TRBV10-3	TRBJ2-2	CAIRGQDPNTGELFF
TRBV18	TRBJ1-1	CASSPSQNTEAFF
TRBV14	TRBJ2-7	CASSSTSRALGEQYF
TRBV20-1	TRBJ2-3	CSARGVDTSGIADTQYF
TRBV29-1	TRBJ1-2	CSVESGTGQGYTF
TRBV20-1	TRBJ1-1	CSATGEPMNTEAFF
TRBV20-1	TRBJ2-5	CSARGGERSETQYF
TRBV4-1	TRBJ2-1	CASSPKVAGGPWDNEQFF
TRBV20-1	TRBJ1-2	CSAREQGADGYTF